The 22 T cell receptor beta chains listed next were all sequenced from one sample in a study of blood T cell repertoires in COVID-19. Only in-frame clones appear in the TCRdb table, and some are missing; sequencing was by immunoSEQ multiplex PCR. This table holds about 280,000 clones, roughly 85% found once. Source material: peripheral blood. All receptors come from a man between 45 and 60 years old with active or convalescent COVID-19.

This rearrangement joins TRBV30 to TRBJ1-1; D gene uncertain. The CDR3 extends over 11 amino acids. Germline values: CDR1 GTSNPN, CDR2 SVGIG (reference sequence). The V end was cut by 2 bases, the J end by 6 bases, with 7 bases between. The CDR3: CAWSWEAEAFF. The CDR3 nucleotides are TGTGCCTGGAGTTGGGAGGCTGAAGCTTTCTTT. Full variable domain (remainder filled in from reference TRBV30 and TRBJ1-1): SQTIHQWPATLVQPVGSPLSLECTVEGTSNPNLYWYRQAAGRGLQLLFYSVGIGQISSEVPQNLSASRPQDRQFILSSKKLLLSDSGFYLCAWSWEAEAFFGQGTRLTVV.

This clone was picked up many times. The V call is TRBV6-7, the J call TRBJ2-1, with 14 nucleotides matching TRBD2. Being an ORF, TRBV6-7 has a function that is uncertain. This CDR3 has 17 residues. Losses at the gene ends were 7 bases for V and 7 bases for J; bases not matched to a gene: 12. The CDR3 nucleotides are TGTGCCAGCAAAACCTCCGGGACTAGCGGGAGAAGGAATGAGCAGTTCTTC. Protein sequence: CASKTSGTSGRRNEQFF.

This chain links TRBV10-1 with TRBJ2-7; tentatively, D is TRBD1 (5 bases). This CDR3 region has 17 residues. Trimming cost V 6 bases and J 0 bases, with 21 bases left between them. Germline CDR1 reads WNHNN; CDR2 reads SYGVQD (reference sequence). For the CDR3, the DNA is TGCGCCAGCAGAAGGGGCAGAGCATACTTAAGCTCCTACGAGCAGTACTTC. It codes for CASRRGRAYLSSYEQYF.

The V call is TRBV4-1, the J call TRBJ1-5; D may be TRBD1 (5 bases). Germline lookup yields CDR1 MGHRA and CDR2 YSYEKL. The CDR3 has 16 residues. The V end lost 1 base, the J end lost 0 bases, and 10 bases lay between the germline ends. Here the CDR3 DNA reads TGCGCCAGCAGCCAAGGGGGACTGTATAGCAATCAGCCCCAGCATTTT. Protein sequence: CASSQGGLYSNQPQHF.

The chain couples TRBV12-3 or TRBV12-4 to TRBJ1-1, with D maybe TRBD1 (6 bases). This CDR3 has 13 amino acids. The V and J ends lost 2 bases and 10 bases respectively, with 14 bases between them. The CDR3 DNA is TGTGCCAGCAGTTTATCAGTGGGGGCGGCAGCTTTCTTT. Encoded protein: CASSLSVGAAAFF.

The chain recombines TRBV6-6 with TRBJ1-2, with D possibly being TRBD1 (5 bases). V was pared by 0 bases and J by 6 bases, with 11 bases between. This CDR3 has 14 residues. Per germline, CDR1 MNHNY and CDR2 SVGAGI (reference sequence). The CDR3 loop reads CASSYSRGVDGYTF. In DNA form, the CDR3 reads TGTGCCAGCAGTTACTCCCGGGGGGTAGATGGCTACACCTTC.

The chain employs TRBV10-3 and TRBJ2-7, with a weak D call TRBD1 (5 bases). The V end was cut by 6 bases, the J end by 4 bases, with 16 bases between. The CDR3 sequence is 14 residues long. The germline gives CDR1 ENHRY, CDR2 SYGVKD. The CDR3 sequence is CAIRDDRKVYEQYF. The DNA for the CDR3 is TGTGCCATCAGAGATGACAGAAAGGTATACGAGCAGTACTTC.

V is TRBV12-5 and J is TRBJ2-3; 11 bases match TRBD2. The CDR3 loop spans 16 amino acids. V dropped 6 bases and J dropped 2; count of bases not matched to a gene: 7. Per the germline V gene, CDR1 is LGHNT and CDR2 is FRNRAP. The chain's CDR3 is CASGSGLAEPTDTQYF. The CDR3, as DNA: TGTGCTAGTGGCTCGGGACTAGCGGAGCCCACAGATACGCAGTATTTT. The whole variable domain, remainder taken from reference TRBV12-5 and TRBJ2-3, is DARVTQTPRHKVTEMGQEVTMRCQPILGHNTVFWYRQTMMQGLELLAYFRNRAPLDDSGMPKDRFSAEMPDATLATLKIQPSEPRDSAVYFCASGSGLAEPTDTQYFGPGTRLTVL.

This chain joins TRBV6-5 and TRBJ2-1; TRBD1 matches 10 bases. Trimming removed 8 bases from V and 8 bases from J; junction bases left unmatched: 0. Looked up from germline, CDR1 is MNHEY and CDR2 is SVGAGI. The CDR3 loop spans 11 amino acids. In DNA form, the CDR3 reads TGTGCCAGCGGGACAGGGGATGAGCAGTTCTTC. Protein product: CASGTGDEQFF.

CDR3 region: CASSPFLNSPLHF. The CDR3 DNA reads TGTGCCAGCAGCCCTTTCCTTAATTCACCCCTCCACTTT. The chain joins TRBV28 to TRBJ1-6, with D unresolved. The CDR3 is made up of 13 amino acids. Deletions cut 6 bases from V and 6 bases from J, with 9 bases between. Germline CDR1 and CDR2: MDHEN and SYDVKM.

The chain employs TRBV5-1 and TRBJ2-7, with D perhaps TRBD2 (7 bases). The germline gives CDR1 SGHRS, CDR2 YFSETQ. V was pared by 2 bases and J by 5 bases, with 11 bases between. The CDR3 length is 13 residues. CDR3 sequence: CASSLGGENEQYF. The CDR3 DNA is TGCGCCAGCAGCTTAGGGGGGGAGAACGAGCAGTACTTC.

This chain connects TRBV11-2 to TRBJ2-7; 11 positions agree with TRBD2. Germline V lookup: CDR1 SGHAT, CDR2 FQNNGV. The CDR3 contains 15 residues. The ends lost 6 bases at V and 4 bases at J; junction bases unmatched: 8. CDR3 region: CASSYTGLAVYEQYF. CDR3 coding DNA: TGTGCCAGCAGTTACACGGGACTAGCGGTATACGAGCAGTACTTC.

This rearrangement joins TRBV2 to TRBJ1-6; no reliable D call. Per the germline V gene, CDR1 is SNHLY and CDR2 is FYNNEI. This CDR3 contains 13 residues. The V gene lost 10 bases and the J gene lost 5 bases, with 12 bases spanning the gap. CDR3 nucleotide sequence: TGTGCCACCAAAGAGGAACATAATTCACCCCTCCACTTT. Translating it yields CATKEEHNSPLHF.

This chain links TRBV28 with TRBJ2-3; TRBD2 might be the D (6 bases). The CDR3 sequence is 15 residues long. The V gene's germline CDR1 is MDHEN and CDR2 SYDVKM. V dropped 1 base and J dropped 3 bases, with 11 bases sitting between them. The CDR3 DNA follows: TGTGCCAGCAGTTTATTTCGCGGGATGACAGATACGCAGTATTTT. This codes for CASSLFRGMTDTQYF.

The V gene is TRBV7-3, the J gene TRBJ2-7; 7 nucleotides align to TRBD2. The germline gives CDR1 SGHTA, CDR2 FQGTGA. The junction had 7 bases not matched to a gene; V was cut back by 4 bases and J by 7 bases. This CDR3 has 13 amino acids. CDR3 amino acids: CASSSQRGGEQYF. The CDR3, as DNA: TGTGCCAGCAGCTCCCAGCGGGGTGGGGAGCAGTACTTC.

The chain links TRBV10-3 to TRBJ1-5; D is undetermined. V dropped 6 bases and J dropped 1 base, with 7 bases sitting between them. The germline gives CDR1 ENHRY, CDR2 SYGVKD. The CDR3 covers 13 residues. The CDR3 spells CAISPGSNQPQHF. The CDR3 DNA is TGTGCCATCAGCCCGGGAAGCAATCAGCCCCAGCATTTT.

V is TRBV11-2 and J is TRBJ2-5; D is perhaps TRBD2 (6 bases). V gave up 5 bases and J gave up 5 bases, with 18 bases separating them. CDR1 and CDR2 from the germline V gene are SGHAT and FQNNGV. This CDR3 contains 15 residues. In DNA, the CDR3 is TGTGCCAGCAGCACCAGGGACTCGTTGTGGGAGACCCAGTACTTC. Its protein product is CASSTRDSLWETQYF. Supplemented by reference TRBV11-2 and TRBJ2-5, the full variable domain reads EAGVAQSPRYKIIEKRQSVAFWCNPISGHATLYWYQQILGQGPKLLIQFQNNGVVDDSQLPKDRFSAERLKGVDSTLKIQPAKLEDSAVYLCASSTRDSLWETQYFGPGTRLLVL.

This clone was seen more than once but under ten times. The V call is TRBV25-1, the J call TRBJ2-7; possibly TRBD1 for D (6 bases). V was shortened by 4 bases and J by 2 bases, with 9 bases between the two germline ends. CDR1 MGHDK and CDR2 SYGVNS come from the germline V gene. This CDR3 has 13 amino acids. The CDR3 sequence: CASSVAGAYEQYF. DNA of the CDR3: TGTGCCAGCAGTGTTGCAGGGGCCTACGAGCAGTACTTC.

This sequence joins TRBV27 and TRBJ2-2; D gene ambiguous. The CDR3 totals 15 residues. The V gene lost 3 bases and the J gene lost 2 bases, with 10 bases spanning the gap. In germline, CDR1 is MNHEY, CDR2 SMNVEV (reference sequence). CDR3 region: CASSLRSANTGELFF. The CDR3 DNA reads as TGTGCCAGCAGTTTGCGGTCGGCTAACACCGGGGAGCTGTTTTTT.

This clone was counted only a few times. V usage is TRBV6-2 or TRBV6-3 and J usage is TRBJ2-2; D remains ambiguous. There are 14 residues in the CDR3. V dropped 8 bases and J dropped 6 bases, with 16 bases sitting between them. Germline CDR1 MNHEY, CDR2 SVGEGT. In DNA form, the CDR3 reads TGTGCCAGCCGCCCCGGTATCGGGTCCGGGGAGCTGTTTTTT. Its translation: CASRPGIGSGELFF.

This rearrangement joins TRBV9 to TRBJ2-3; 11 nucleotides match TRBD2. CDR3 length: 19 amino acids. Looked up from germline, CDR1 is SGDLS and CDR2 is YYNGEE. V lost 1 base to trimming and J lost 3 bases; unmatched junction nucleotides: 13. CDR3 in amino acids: CASSVTYIAGGRRTDTQYF. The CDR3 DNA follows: TGTGCCAGCAGCGTAACCTATATAGCGGGAGGGCGAAGGACAGATACGCAGTATTTT.

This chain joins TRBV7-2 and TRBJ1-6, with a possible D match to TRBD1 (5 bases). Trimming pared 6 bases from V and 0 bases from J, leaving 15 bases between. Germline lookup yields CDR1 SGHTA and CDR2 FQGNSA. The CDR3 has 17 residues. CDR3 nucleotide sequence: TGTGCCAGCAGTCGCCGGACAATAAGCTCCTATAATTCACCCCTCCACTTT. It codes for CASSRRTISSYNSPLHF.